A single TCR beta chain is shown here with its context. V gave up 2 bases and J gave up 1 base, with 6 bases separating them. The CDR3 runs to 14 residues. As to treatment: around 19 received Ad26.COV2.S at low or high dose, single or two shots; several received placebo; per-sample allocation not given. Specimen acquisition occurred on day 63 following the initial vaccine or placebo injection. This specimen comes from a study of Ad26.COV2.S vaccination and SARS-CoV-2 variants. The data were produced by immunoSEQ multiplex PCR, yet TCRdb's version contains in-frame clones alone and is incomplete. The sample lists just under 250,000 clones; approximately 88% were seen once.

This sequence originates from a person between 18 and 65 years old who received the Ad26.COV2.S COVID-19 vaccine or a placebo. The sample here was peripheral blood, taken in a trial of Ad26.COV2.S vaccine versus placebo. V gene TRBV23-1 combines with J gene TRBJ2-1, with D perhaps TRBD2 (6 bases). TRBV23-1 carries the ORF label, with uncertain function. CDR3 DNA sequence: TGCGCCAGCAGTCAAGGGGGGTCCTACAATGAGCAGTTCTTC. The encoded protein is CASSQGGSYNEQFF.